In its sample, the clone carrying this T cell receptor (beta chain) was seen many times. Its antigen is not identified. Unsorted libraries were generated from 2 million PBMCs held at -80 degrees C. The data stem from a study of neurological immune-mediated disorders. Study outcomes and limitations: Across subjects, no CDR3 amino acid sequence appeared in expanded clones of more than one subject, a finding that suggested private repertoires in all groups.

Every sequencing run produced over 170 million TCR-beta sequences, and the sequences from any one run covered 15-18 subjects. TCRdb independently ran MiXCR on the 5' RACE reads; one entry per CDR3 protein. The sample holds about 50,000 distinct CDR3 sequences; 10% are singletons and the top ten take roughly 5%. In germline, CDR1 is SGHAT, CDR2 FQDESV (reference sequence). Deletions cut 7 bases from V and 6 bases from J, with 16 bases between. The CDR3 has 14 residues. The source is a man between 65 and 85 years old with HTLV-1-associated myelopathy (HAM/TSP). The sequenced sample was PBMCs. The chain couples TRBV11-1 to TRBJ2-1; D remains unclear. CDR3 loop: CASKTYQVGNEQFF. The DNA for the CDR3 is TGTGCCAGCAAAACTTACCAGGTGGGCAATGAGCAGTTCTTC.